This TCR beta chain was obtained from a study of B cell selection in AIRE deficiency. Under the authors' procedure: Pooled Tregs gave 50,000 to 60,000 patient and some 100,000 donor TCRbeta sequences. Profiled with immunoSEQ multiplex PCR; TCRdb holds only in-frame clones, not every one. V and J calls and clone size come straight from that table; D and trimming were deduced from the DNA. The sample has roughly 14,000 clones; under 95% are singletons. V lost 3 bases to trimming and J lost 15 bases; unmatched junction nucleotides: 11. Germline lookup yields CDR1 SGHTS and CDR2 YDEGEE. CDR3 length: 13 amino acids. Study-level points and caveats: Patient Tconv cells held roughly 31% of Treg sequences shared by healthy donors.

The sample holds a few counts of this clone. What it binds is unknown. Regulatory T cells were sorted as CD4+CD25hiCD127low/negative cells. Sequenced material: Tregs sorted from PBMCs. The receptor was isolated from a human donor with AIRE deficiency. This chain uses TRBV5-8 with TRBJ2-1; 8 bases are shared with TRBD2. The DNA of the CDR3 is TGTGCCAGCAGCTATCCATTAGCGGGATACCGGTTCTTC. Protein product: CASSYPLAGYRFF.